This TCR beta chain was profiled in a study of beta chain features in type 1 diabetes. The isolated RNA, all of it, was reverse transcribed, so expressed TCRB transcripts were what got sequenced. Only in-frame clones appear in the TCRdb table, and some are missing; sequencing was by immunoSEQ multiplex PCR. The table shows around 350,000 clones, with roughly 13% occurring only once. Markers CD45RO/CCR7/CD25/CD127/CD95/CD27 served to sort CD4+ naive, central memory, regulatory and stem cell-like memory cells. The sequence came from a man aged 18 to 35 in good health. Material for sequencing was naive CD4+ T cells from blood.

The DNA for the CDR3 is TGTGCCAGCAGCTTACTGTTCCCTGATACGCAGTATTTT. Amino acid sequence: CASSLLFPDTQYF. The chain employs TRBV7-2 and TRBJ2-3; no definite D call. In germline, CDR1 is SGHTA, CDR2 FQGNSA. Trimming took off 2 bases at V and 6 bases at J, with 9 bases between the two ends. The CDR3 contains 13 residues.